A single T cell receptor (beta chain) is shown here with its context. These data belong to a study of control samples from healthy donors and cancer patients. Libraries were prepared by immunoSEQ multiplex PCR; TCRdb keeps only in-frame clonotypes and omits some of them. The data show about 130,000 clones, with about 93% seen just once and 13% to 15% held by the top ten. Germline loops: CDR1 KGHDR, CDR2 SFDVKD. The CDR3 extends over 13 amino acids. Trimming took 4 bases from V and 6 from J, leaving 9 bases between them. The rearrangement uses TRBV24-1 and TRBJ1-5; weak D call: TRBD1 (6 bases). Input material: PBMCs. This TCR was recovered from a man aged 55 to 70 with colorectal cancer. The CDR3 spells CATSETGIQPQHF. CDR3 nucleotides: TGTGCCACCAGTGAAACAGGGATTCAGCCCCAGCATTTT.